This TCR beta chain was recorded in a study of blood T cell repertoires in COVID-19. The protocol was immunoSEQ multiplex PCR, while the TCRdb copy is restricted to in-frame clones and leaves out a portion. The table lists roughly 700,000 clones, about 90% of them singletons. This sequence was found in a woman aged 18-29 years with acute or convalescent COVID-19. Sequenced material: peripheral blood.

CDR3 in amino acids: CASSFAGADYGYTF. CDR3 DNA: TGCGCCAGCAGCTTCGCAGGGGCAGACTATGGCTACACCTTC. This rearrangement joins TRBV5-1 to TRBJ1-2; tentative D call: TRBD1 (6 bases). The V end lost 2 bases, the J end lost 3 bases, and 11 bases lay between the germline ends. This CDR3 comprises 14 residues. Germline CDR1 is SGHRS and CDR2 is YFSETQ.